The 2 T cell receptor beta chains in this list originate from one sample, sequenced in a study of T cells after yellow fever vaccination. A single record per CDR3 protein comes from TCRdb applying MiXCR to the 5' RACE reads. The sample contains approximately 12,000 distinct CDR3 sequences, approximately 5.3% of which appear only once. The sample consisted of PBMCs, either bulk or a sorted T-cell subset (CD4+, CD8+, memory, or dextramer-sorted; not recorded which), taken on the day of the yellow fever booster vaccination. The receptors stem from a man aged 25 to 40 who received the YFV17D yellow fever vaccine.

This clonotype was observed at least ten times. The junction departs from the called germline gene at one end, perhaps through a read error. The CDR3 DNA reads as TGTGCCATCAGTAAGTCGGGGTTCGACGAGCAGTACTTC. Translation: CAISKSGFDEQYF. The chain joins TRBV10-3 to TRBJ2-7; D may be TRBD2 (5 bases). Germline lookup yields CDR1 ENHRY and CDR2 SYGVKD. The CDR3 runs to 13 residues.

Many counts were recorded for this clonotype. The chain links TRBV6-2 or TRBV6-3 to TRBJ2-1; D is possibly TRBD2 (6 bases). Germline V CDR1 and CDR2: MNHEY, SVGEGT. The V and J ends lost 6 bases and 6 bases respectively, with 15 bases between them. The CDR3 extends over 14 amino acids. The CDR3 sequence: CASRNGGLGNEQFF. The CDR3, as DNA: TGTGCCAGCAGAAACGGGGGACTCGGCAATGAGCAGTTCTTC.